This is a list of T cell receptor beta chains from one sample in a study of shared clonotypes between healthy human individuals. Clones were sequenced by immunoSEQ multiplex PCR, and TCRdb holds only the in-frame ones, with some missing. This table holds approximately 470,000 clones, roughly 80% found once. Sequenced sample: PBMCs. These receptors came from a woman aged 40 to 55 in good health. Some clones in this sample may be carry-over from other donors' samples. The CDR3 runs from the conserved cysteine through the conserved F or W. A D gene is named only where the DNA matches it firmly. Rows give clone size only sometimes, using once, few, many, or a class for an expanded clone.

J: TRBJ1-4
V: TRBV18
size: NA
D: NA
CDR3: CASSRDAPTANEKLFF
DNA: TGTGCCAGCTCACGCGACGCCCCCACGGCTAATGAAAAACTGTTTTTT

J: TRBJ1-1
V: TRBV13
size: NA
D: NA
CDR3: CASSFKGQANTEAFF
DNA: TGTGCCAGCAGCTTTAAGGGACAAGCGAACACTGAAGCTTTCTTT

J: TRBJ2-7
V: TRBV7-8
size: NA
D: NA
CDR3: CASSLDGGGSSYEQYF
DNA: TGTGCCAGCAGCTTAGACGGGGGAGGTAGCTCCTACGAGCAGTACTTC

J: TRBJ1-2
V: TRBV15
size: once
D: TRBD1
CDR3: CATSRDRYGYTF
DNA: TGTGCCACCAGCAGGGACAGGTACGGCTACACCTTC

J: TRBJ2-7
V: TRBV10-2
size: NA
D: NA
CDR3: CASSPTGGGSSLSYEQYF
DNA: TGCGCCAGCAGCCCTACGGGTGGAGGGAGCTCGCTCTCCTACGAGCAGTACTTC

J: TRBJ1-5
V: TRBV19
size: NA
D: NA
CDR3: CASTQGPYQPQHF
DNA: TGTGCCAGTACTCAGGGACCTTATCAGCCCCAGCATTTT

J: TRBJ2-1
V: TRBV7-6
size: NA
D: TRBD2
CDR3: CASSLAYLLAGASEQFF
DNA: TGTGCCAGCAGCTTAGCGTACCTTCTAGCGGGAGCTAGTGAGCAGTTCTTC

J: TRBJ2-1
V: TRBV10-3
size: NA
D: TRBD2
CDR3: CAIRGRGPIAGPGTHEQFF
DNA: TGTGCCATCAGGGGCCGGGGGCCGATAGCGGGACCAGGGACCCATGAGCAGTTCTTC

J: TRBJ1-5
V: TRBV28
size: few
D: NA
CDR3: CASSLTATYSNQPQHF
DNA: TGTGCCAGCAGCCTGACCGCTACATATAGCAATCAGCCCCAGCATTTT

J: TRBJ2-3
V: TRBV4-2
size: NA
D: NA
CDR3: CASSQGLRGDTQYF
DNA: TGTGCCAGCAGCCAAGGCCTCCGAGGGGATACGCAGTATTTT

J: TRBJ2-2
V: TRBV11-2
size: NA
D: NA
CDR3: CASSPRQGGTGELFF
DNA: TGTGCCAGCAGCCCCCGACAGGGAGGGACCGGGGAGCTGTTTTTT

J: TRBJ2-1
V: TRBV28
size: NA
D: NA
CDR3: CASSLMLVGYNEQFF
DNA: TGTGCCAGCAGTTTAATGTTAGTTGGGTACAATGAGCAGTTCTTC

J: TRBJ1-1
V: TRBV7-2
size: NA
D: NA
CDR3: CAHRQLNTEAFF
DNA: TGTGCCCACAGACAGCTGAACACTGAAGCTTTCTTT

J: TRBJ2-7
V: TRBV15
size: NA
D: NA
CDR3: CATSRVWPGDYEQYF
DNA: TGTGCCACCAGCAGAGTTTGGCCAGGGGACTACGAGCAGTACTTC

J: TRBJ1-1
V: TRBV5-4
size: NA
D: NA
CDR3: CASSPEGGGVGEAFF
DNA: TGTGCCAGCAGCCCGGAGGGGGGCGGGGTGGGTGAAGCTTTCTTT

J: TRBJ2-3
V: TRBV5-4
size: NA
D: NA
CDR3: CASSIGTRDTQYF
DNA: TGTGCCAGCAGCATCGGGACAAGAGATACGCAGTATTTT

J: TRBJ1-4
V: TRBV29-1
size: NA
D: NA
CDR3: CSVEEALGGKLFF
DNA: TGCAGCGTTGAAGAGGCGCTTGGGGGGAAACTGTTTTTT

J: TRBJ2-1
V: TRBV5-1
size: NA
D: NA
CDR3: CASSLLDGAVNEQFF
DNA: TGCGCCAGCAGCTTGCTTGACGGGGCTGTGAATGAGCAGTTCTTC

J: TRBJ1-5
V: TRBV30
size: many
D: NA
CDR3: CAWSVLGDQPQHF
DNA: TGTGCCTGGAGTGTACTTGGGGACCAGCCCCAGCATTTT

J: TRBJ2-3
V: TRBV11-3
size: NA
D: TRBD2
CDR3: CASSPASGRFTDTQYF
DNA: TGTGCCAGCAGCCCTGCTAGCGGGAGGTTCACAGATACGCAGTATTTT

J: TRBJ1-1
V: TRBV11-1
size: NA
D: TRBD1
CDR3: CASSSRQGEMSFF
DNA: TGTGCCAGCAGCTCCCGACAGGGTGAAATGTCTTTCTTT